This TCR beta chain was sequenced in a study of Graves' ophthalmopathy and Graves' hyperthyroidism. The sequenced template was RNA, covering the TCR beta CDR3 region. First-round RT-PCR with HTBI primers preceded a second-round multiplex PCR. TCRdb used MiXCR to reprocess the multiplex PCR reads, holding one entry per CDR3 protein. Here the sample spans approximately 1.2 million distinct CDR3 sequences, about two fifths being singletons. V lost 8 bases to trimming and J lost 6 bases, with 17 bases between them. This CDR3 contains 13 residues. The germline V gene has CDR1 WSHSY and CDR2 SAAADI. This clonotype was obtained from an adult man with Graves' hyperthyroidism. Sample: peripheral blood or thyroid tissue (not recorded which). The chain recombines TRBV10-2 with TRBJ2-7; D unclear. DNA of the CDR3: TGCGCCAGCGGTTACGGTTCCCTCGGCGAGCAGTACTTC. Its protein product is CASGYGSLGEQYF.